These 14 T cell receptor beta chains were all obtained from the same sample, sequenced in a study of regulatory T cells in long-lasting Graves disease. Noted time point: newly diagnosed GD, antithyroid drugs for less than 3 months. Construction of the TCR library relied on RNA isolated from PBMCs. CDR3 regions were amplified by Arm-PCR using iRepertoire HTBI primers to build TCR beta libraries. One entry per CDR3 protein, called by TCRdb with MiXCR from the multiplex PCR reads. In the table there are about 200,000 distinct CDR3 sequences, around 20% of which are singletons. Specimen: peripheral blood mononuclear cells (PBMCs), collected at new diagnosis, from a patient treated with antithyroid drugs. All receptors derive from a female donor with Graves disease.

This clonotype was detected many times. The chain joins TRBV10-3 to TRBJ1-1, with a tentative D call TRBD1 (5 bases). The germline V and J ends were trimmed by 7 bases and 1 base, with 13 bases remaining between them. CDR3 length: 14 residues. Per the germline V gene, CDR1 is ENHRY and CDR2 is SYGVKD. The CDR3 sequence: CAITMDTPNTEAFF. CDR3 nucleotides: TGTGCCATCACCATGGACACACCGAACACTGAAGCTTTCTTT.

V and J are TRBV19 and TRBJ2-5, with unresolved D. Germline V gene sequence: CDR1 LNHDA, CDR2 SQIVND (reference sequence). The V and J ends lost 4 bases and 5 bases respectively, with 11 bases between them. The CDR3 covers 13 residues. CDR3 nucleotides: TGTGCCAGTAGTACCGACTCCGGGGAGACCCAGTACTTC. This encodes CASSTDSGETQYF.

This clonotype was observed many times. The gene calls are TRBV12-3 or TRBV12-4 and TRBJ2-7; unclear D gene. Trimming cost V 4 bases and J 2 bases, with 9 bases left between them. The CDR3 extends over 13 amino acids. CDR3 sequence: CASSSGPTYEQYF. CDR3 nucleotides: TGTGCCAGCAGTTCCGGACCCACCTACGAGCAGTACTTC.

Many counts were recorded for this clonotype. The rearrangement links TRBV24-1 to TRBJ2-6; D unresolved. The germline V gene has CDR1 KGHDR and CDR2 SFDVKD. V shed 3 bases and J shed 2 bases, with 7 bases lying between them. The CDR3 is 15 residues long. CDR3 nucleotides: TGTGCCACCAGTGATGCAGGCCCTGGGGCCAACGTCCTGACTTTC. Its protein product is CATSDAGPGANVLTF.

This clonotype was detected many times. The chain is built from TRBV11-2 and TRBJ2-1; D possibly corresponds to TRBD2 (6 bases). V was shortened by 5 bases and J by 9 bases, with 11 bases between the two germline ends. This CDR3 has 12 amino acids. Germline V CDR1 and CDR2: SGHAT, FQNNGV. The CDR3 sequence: CASSPSGLEQFF. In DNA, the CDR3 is TGTGCCAGCAGCCCCAGCGGGCTTGAGCAGTTCTTC.

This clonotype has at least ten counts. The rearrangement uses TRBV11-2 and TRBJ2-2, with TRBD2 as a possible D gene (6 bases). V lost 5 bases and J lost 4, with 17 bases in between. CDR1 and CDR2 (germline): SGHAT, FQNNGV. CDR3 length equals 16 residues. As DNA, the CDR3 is TGTGCCAGCAGCACGCAGAAGCGGAGGGGCACCGGGGAGCTGTTTTTT. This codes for CASSTQKRRGTGELFF.

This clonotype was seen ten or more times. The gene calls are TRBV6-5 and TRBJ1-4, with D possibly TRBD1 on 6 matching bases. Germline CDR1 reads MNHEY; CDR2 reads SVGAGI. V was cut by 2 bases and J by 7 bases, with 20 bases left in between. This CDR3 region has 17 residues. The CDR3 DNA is TGTGCCAGCAGTTACACCGGAGGACAGCCGGCGGGTGAAAAACTGTTTTTT. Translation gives CASSYTGGQPAGEKLFF.

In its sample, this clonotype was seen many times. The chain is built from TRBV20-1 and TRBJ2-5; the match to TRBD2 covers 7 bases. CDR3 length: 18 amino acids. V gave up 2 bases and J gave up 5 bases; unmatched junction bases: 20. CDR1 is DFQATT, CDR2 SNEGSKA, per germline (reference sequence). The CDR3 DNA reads TGCAGTGCTAGAACTGATAGCGGGCAAGGGGATTGGTGGGAGACCCAGTACTTC. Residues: CSARTDSGQGDWWETQYF.

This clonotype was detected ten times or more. Here the CDR3 reads CASSEALRASGTSTDTQYF. In nucleotides, the CDR3 is TGTGCCAGCAGTGAAGCGCTTCGGGCTAGCGGAACTAGCACAGATACGCAGTATTTT. The chain recombines TRBV2 with TRBJ2-3; 7 positions agree with TRBD2. Germline assignment: CDR1 SNHLY and CDR2 FYNNEI. V shed 0 bases and J 0 bases; nucleotides not matched to a gene: 12. This CDR3 spans 19 amino acids.

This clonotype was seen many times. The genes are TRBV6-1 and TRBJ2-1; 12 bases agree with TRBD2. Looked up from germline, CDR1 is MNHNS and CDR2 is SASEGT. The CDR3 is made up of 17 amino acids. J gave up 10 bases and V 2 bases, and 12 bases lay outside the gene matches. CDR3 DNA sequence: TGTGCCAGCAGTGAACGTCGACTAGCGGGAGAGGGATCCGAGCAGTTCTTC. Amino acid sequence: CASSERRLAGEGSEQFF.

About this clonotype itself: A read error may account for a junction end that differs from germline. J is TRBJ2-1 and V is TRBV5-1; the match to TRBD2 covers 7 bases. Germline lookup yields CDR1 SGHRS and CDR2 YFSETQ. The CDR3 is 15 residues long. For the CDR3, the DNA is TGTGCCAGCAGCGTAGTTTCTAGCGGAGTCGATGAGCAGTTCTTC. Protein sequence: CASSVVSSGVDEQFF.

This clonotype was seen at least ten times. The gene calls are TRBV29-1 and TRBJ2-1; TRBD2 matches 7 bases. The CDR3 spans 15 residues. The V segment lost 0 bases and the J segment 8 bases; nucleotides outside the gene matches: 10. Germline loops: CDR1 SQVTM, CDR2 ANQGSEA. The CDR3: CSVEEGEGRGDEQFF. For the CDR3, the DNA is TGCAGCGTTGAAGAGGGGGAGGGCCGTGGAGATGAGCAGTTCTTC.

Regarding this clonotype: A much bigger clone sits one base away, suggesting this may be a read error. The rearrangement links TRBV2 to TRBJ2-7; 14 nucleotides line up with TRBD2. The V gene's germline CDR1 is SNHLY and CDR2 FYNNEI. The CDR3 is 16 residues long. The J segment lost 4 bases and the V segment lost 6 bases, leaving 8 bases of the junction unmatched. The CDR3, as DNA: TGTGCCAGCAGGGAGACTAGCGGGAGGGCCGGGTACGAGCAGTACTTC. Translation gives CASRETSGRAGYEQYF. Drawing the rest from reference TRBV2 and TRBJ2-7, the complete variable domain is EPEVTQTPSHQVTQMGQEVILRCVPISNHLYFYWYRQILGQKVEFLVSFYNNEISEKSEIFDDQFSVERPDGSNFTLKIRSTKLEDSAMYFCASRETSGRAGYEQYFGPGTRLTVT.

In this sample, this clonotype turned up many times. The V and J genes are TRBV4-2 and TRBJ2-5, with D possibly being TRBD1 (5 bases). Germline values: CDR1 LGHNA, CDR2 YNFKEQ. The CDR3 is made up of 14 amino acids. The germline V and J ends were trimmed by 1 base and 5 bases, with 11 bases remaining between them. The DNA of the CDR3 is TGTGCCAGCAGCCAAGGGGGCTTTGGGGAGACCCAGTACTTC. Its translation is CASSQGGFGETQYF.